This entry concerns a single TCR beta chain. Its antigen remains unknown. This sample is drawn from a study of T cells in Graves' hyperthyroidism and ophthalmopathy. Study-wide findings and caveats: Blood also contained most expanded thyroid clonotypes above 0.001.

This CDR3 has 16 amino acids. Germline assignment: CDR1 MNHEY and CDR2 SVGEGT. V shed 2 bases and J shed 6 bases, with 19 bases lying between them. For the diagnoses, clinical symptoms, serum thyroxine and TRAb, thyroid ultrasound and orbital computed tomography were used. The CDR3 regions of TCR beta were amplified from RNA transcripts. In the first-round RT-PCR of the TCR CDR3, the HTBI primer set was used. TCRdb called the multiplex PCR reads again in MiXCR, with one record for every CDR3 protein. The sample includes hundreds of thousands of distinct CDR3 sequences, 15% to 19% of them seen just once.

The sample consisted of blood. The J gene is TRBJ1-2, the V gene TRBV6-2 or TRBV6-3; the D is unclear. The TCR sequence derives from a young woman with Graves' hyperthyroidism. CDR3 DNA sequence: TGTGCCAGCAGTTACCCGGCGGTGGAGGGAACGAATGGCTACACCTTC. It translates to CASSYPAVEGTNGYTF.